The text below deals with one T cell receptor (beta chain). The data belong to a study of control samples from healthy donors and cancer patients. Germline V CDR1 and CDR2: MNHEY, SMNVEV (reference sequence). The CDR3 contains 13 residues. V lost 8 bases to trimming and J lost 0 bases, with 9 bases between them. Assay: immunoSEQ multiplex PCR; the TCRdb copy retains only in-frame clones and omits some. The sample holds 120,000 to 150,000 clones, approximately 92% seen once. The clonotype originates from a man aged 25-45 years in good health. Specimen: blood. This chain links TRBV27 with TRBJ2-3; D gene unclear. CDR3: CASAPLSTDTQYF. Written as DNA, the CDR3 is TGTGCCAGCGCCCCGCTTAGCACAGATACGCAGTATTTT.